This T cell receptor beta chain was obtained from a study of T cell changes during pregnancy in multiple sclerosis (dated by TCRdb to about 2019). Background on the whole study: The study looked at changes in the T cell repertoire across pregnancy in women with multiple sclerosis.

In the case of this clone: The specificity of this receptor is unknown. Per-nucleotide qualities are absent, and no much larger clonotype sits a single base away.

Receptors were amplified or captured by the immunoSEQ multiplex PCR assay. In its TCRdb copy, this immuneACCESS table keeps in-frame sequences only and misses some clones. Where compared with another copy, unresolved V genes explain less than half of these, and the others have no known cause. For this sample there are about 44,000 clones; more than 90% appear just once. Clones ranked in the top ten supply 0.55% to 0.7% of the sample. From V the trimming removes 4 bases and from J it removes 5 bases, while the gene matches leave 7 bases of the junction unaccounted for. In the germline V gene (reference sequence), CDR1 corresponds to LNHDA and CDR2 to SQIVND. The CDR3, from cysteine to phenylalanine, totals 15 residues. Only CDR3 DNA is held: 45 bases, read in frame from base 1.

This TCR was sampled from a female donor with multiple sclerosis, enrolled in a pregnancy study. The source was CD4+ T cells from peripheral blood mononuclear cells, collected in the first trimester of pregnancy. This chain is built from TRBV19 and TRBJ2-5, with TRBD1 identical over 10 junction bases. The DNA sequence is as follows: TGTGCCAGTAGTACCTTGGGACAGGGGCGGGAGACCCAGTACTTC. Translated, this is CASSTLGQGRETQYF. Outside the CDR3, residues come from the reference TRBV19 and TRBJ2-5 proteins, so the full variable domain is: DGGITQSPKYLFRKEGQNVTLSCEQNLNHDAMYWYRQDPGQGLRLIYYSQIVNDFQKGDIAEGYSVSREKKESFPLTVTSAQKNPTAFYLCASSTLGQGRETQYFGPGTRLLVL.